Listed here are 30 T cell receptor beta chains from one sample, sequenced in a study of spatial heterogeneity in lung cancer. Study-level findings and limits: Mutation tallies in tumors tracked expanded intratumoral alpha and beta TCR counts.

TCRdb independently ran MiXCR on the 5' RACE reads; one entry per CDR3 protein. The table has tens of thousands of distinct CDR3 sequences, 4.8% seen once. Their antigens remain unidentified. Noted time point: sample taken at primary tumor resection. Sample: lung tumor tissue, taken at surgery. The receptor set was obtained from a male donor with early-stage non-small cell lung cancer.

This clonotype was seen many times. As DNA, the CDR3 is TGTGCCAGCTCACGGACTAGCGGCTCCTACGAGCAGTACTTC. It yields the protein CASSRTSGSYEQYF. The gene calls are TRBV18 and TRBJ2-7, with 10 bases identical to TRBD2. CDR1 KGHSH and CDR2 LQKENI come from the germline V gene. The CDR3 totals 14 residues. Losses at the gene ends were 4 bases for V and 0 bases for J; bases not matched to a gene: 0.

In this sample, this clonotype turned up many times. This chain links TRBV20-1 with TRBJ2-7; D is unresolved. The germline CDR1 and CDR2 sequences are DFQATT and SNEGSKA (reference sequence). The CDR3 loop spans 14 amino acids. V was clipped by 0 bases and J by 1 base, with 10 bases between them. The CDR3 protein is CSARDRELSYEQYF. As DNA, the CDR3 is TGCAGTGCTAGAGATCGCGAGTTGTCCTACGAGCAGTACTTC.

The chain carries TRBV29-1 and TRBJ1-1; D is unresolved. This CDR3 is 17 amino acids long. V was pared by 3 bases and J by 5 bases, with 25 bases between. Germline CDR1 reads SQVTM; CDR2 reads ANQGSEA. The CDR3, as DNA: TGCAGCGTTGAGCCCTTGCGGATCAGGTGGGGAATAACTGAAGCTTTCTTT. The encoded protein is CSVEPLRIRWGITEAFF.

This clonotype showed up many times. The chain employs TRBV28 and TRBJ2-7; 10 bases are a match to TRBD2. Germline CDR1 MDHEN, CDR2 SYDVKM. The J segment lost 6 bases and the V segment lost 6 bases, leaving 2 bases of the junction unmatched. CDR3 size: 12 residues. CDR3 sequence (DNA): TGTGCCAGCAGCCGGACTAGCGGCGAGCAGTACTTC. It encodes CASSRTSGEQYF. The entire variable domain, with the rest obtained from reference TRBV28 and TRBJ2-7, is as follows: DVKVTQSSRYLVKRTGEKVFLECVQDMDHENMFWYRQDPGLGLRLIYFSYDVKMKEKGDIPEGYSVSREKKERFSLILESASTNQTSMYLCASSRTSGEQYFGPGTRLTVT.

This clonotype occurred many times. The chain carries TRBV12-3 or TRBV12-4 and TRBJ1-2; D might be TRBD1 (6 bases). Trimming stripped 6 bases from V and 5 bases from J, with 22 bases between. The CDR3 loop spans 16 amino acids. CDR3 sequence reads: CASSLDSGSPIYGYTF. The CDR3 DNA follows: TGTGCCAGCAGCCTGGACAGCGGGTCTCCAATTTATGGCTACACCTTC.

This clonotype was seen many times. This chain links TRBV20-1 with TRBJ1-5; D perhaps matches TRBD1 (6 bases). CDR1 and CDR2 from the germline V gene are DFQATT and SNEGSKA (reference sequence). V lost 2 bases to trimming and J lost 7 bases, with 15 bases between them. This CDR3 spans 14 amino acids. The CDR3 sequence: CSARSGRGRQPQHF. CDR3 DNA: TGCAGTGCTAGATCGGGCCGGGGGCGGCAGCCCCAGCATTTT.

This clonotype was counted at least ten times. The V and J genes are TRBV7-9 and TRBJ1-1; no firm D call. V was shortened by 5 bases and J by 11 bases, with 12 bases between the two germline ends. Germline values: CDR1 SEHNR, CDR2 FQNEAQ (reference sequence). This CDR3 spans 11 amino acids. The CDR3 nucleotides read TGTGCCAGCAGCCCCAGTGAACGGGCTTTCTTT. Amino acids: CASSPSERAFF.

This clonotype was observed at least ten times. The CDR3 spells CASSRSTQYF. As DNA, the CDR3 is TGTGCCAGCAGCCGATCCACGCAGTATTTT. The V gene is TRBV12-3 or TRBV12-4, the J gene TRBJ2-3; D is undetermined. With 6 bases removed from V and 9 bases from J, the gap between germline ends came to 7 bases. The CDR3 totals 10 residues.

This clonotype was seen repeatedly, ten times or more. The CDR3 here is CATSKGGTGSREQFF. DNA of the CDR3: TGTGCCACCAGTAAGGGAGGGACAGGGTCCAGGGAGCAGTTCTTC. The chain is built from TRBV24-1 and TRBJ2-1, with 9 bases identical to TRBD1. With 6 bases clipped from V and 10 bases from J, the junction kept 12 bases outside the gene matches. Germline lookup yields CDR1 KGHDR and CDR2 SFDVKD. This CDR3 has 15 amino acids.

The chain uses TRBV18 and TRBJ1-6, with D possibly being TRBD1 (5 bases). The germline V gene has CDR1 KGHSH and CDR2 LQKENI. The CDR3 has 14 residues. V dropped 5 bases and J dropped 9 bases, with 14 bases sitting between them. CDR3 in amino acids: CASSERDSGSPLHF. In DNA form, the CDR3 reads TGTGCCAGCTCAGAACGGGACTCGGGTTCACCCCTCCACTTT.

This clonotype occurred a few times. The rearrangement links TRBV24-1 to TRBJ2-4, with 11 positions matching TRBD1. This CDR3 has 15 residues. The germline gives CDR1 KGHDR, CDR2 SFDVKD. Trimming removed 7 bases from V and 5 bases from J; junction bases left unmatched: 6. CDR3: CATSSGTGGENIQYF. In nucleotides, the CDR3 is TGTGCCACCAGCTCCGGGACAGGGGGGGAAAACATTCAGTACTTC.

This clonotype was seen ten or more times. The chain recombines TRBV2 with TRBJ2-3, with 13 positions matching TRBD2. The V segment lost 6 bases and the J segment 4 bases; nucleotides outside the gene matches: 10. The CDR3 is made up of 17 amino acids. CDR1 and CDR2 (germline): SNHLY, FYNNEI. The DNA for the CDR3 is TGTGCCAGCAGGTTCTCGACTAGCGGGGGGCCTGCAGATACGCAGTATTTT. Amino acid sequence: CASRFSTSGGPADTQYF.

The chain recombines TRBV28 with TRBJ2-7, with D hard to call. CDR1 and CDR2 from the germline V gene are MDHEN and SYDVKM. This CDR3 has 18 amino acids. V lost 6 bases and J 2 bases, leaving 26 bases between the germline ends. CDR3 in amino acids: CASSPLKVRATKPYEQYF. The DNA for the CDR3 is TGTGCCAGCAGCCCGCTAAAGGTCCGCGCGACCAAACCCTACGAGCAGTACTTC.

This clonotype was detected many times. The J gene is TRBJ2-7, the V gene TRBV10-3; the D call may be TRBD1 or TRBD2 (5 bases each). Looked up from germline, CDR1 is ENHRY and CDR2 is SYGVKD. V shed 10 bases and J shed 6 bases, with 13 bases lying between them. The CDR3 runs to 11 residues. CDR3 sequence reads: CATRVEVEQYF. For the CDR3, the DNA is TGTGCCACCAGGGTGGAGGTCGAGCAGTACTTC.

This clonotype was detected ten times or more. This chain joins TRBV28 and TRBJ2-1, with unresolved D. This CDR3 has 12 residues. CDR1 and CDR2 from the germline V gene are MDHEN and SYDVKM. Trimming took off 6 bases at V and 6 bases at J, with 9 bases between the two ends. As DNA, the CDR3 is TGTGCCAGCAGGGGTTCAGGCAATGAGCAGTTCTTC. Translation: CASRGSGNEQFF.

This clonotype is classed as medium-sized (0.01 to 0.1%). The chain uses TRBV28 and TRBJ2-6, with 9 bases that match TRBD1. The length of the CDR3 is 15 residues. Per germline, CDR1 MDHEN and CDR2 SYDVKM. With 6 bases clipped from V and 4 bases from J, the junction kept 4 bases outside the gene matches. The CDR3 DNA reads TGTGCCAGCAGGACAGGGGGAGTCGGGGCCAACGTCCTGACTTTC. It specifies CASRTGGVGANVLTF.

This clonotype was detected ten times or more. The chain combines TRBV18 with TRBJ1-1; the D gene is possibly TRBD1 (5 bases). The CDR3 is 13 residues long. The V end was cut by 3 bases, the J end by 1 base, with 6 bases between. The germline gives CDR1 KGHSH, CDR2 LQKENI. In nucleotides, the CDR3 is TGTGCCAGCTCACCCCAGGGGAACACTGAAGCTTTCTTT. Translated, it gives CASSPQGNTEAFF.

This clonotype was counted ten times or more. The chain is built from TRBV13 and TRBJ2-1; D gene uncertain. The germline gives CDR1 PRHDT, CDR2 FYEKMQ (reference sequence). V dropped 0 bases and J dropped 7 bases, with 7 bases sitting between them. The CDR3 is 13 amino acids. The CDR3 nucleotides read TGTGCCAGCAGCTTAGGAAGGTGGAATGAGCAGTTCTTC. Protein sequence: CASSLGRWNEQFF.

Judged by abundance, this clonotype is medium-sized (0.01 to 0.1%). The gene calls are TRBV7-2 and TRBJ2-7; 10 bases agree with TRBD1. The germline V gene encodes CDR1 SGHTA and CDR2 FQGNSA. J gave up 1 base and V 4 bases, and 10 bases lay outside the gene matches. The CDR3 runs to 17 residues. CDR3 region: CASSSRTGGQRSYEQYF. In DNA, the CDR3 is TGTGCCAGCAGCTCACGGACAGGGGGGCAGAGGTCCTACGAGCAGTACTTC.

This clonotype was seen many times. The chain has TRBV20-1 and TRBJ2-3; 7 bases line up with TRBD1. V was pared by 6 bases and J by 4 bases, with 4 bases of the junction left unmatched. Germline lookup yields CDR1 DFQATT and CDR2 SNEGSKA (reference sequence). This CDR3 is built from 12 residues. In DNA form, the CDR3 reads TGCAGTGCGGTTCAGGGGGCAGATACGCAGTATTTT. Amino acids: CSAVQGADTQYF.

This clonotype was seen ten or more times. The gene calls are TRBV20-1 and TRBJ1-5; D unresolved. V lost 6 bases to trimming and J lost 2 bases, with 14 bases between them. The CDR3 extends over 14 amino acids. Germline V gene sequence: CDR1 DFQATT, CDR2 SNEGSKA (reference sequence). CDR3 DNA sequence: TGCAGTGCCGACGACCAGAGCGGCAATCAGCCCCAGCATTTT. Amino acid sequence: CSADDQSGNQPQHF.

This clonotype was picked up many times. The rearrangement links TRBV18 to TRBJ2-1, with TRBD1 identical over 7 bases. Germline-derived CDR1 and CDR2 are KGHSH and LQKENI. The CDR3 has 12 amino acids. V lost 3 bases, J lost 8 bases, and 1 base stayed unmatched. CDR3: CASSPGTDEQFF. CDR3 nucleotides: TGTGCCAGCTCACCCGGGACAGATGAGCAGTTCTTC.

The sample holds many counts of this clonotype. J is TRBJ1-1 and V is TRBV6-5, with 7 bases that match TRBD1. This CDR3 region has 15 residues. The V and J ends lost 0 bases and 3 bases, in that order; junction bases with no gene match: 4. Germline V CDR1 and CDR2: MNHEY, SVGAGI. CDR3: CASSYSRQGHTEAFF. The CDR3 coding sequence is TGTGCCAGCAGTTACTCAAGACAGGGACACACTGAAGCTTTCTTT.

This clonotype came up many times. This chain connects TRBV18 to TRBJ2-5; D unclear. V lost 4 bases, J lost 5 bases, and 8 bases lay in between. The germline gives CDR1 KGHSH, CDR2 LQKENI. CDR3 length: 12 residues. CDR3 nucleotides: TGTGCCAGCTCACTACCTTTCGAGACCCAGTACTTC. Translation: CASSLPFETQYF.

The rearrangement uses TRBV3-1 and TRBJ1-2, with 10 bases that match TRBD1. The CDR3 sequence is 15 residues long. The germline V gene has CDR1 LGHDT and CDR2 YNNKEL (reference sequence). V was pared by 4 bases and J by 2 bases, with 4 bases of the junction left unmatched. As DNA, the CDR3 is TGTGCCAGCAGCCCGCGGGGACAGGGGAACTATGGCTACACCTTC. It is translated as CASSPRGQGNYGYTF. Complete variable domain (other parts from reference TRBV3-1 and TRBJ1-2): DTAVSQTPKYLVTQMGNDKSIKCEQNLGHDTMYWYKQDSKKFLKIMFSYNNKELIINETVPNRFSPKSPDKAHLNLHINSLELGDSAVYFCASSPRGQGNYGYTFGSGTRLTVV.

The table lists this clonotype with many counts. This chain joins TRBV6-1 and TRBJ1-4; D gene ambiguous. V was trimmed by 3 bases and J by 5 bases, leaving 19 bases between them. Germline-derived CDR1 and CDR2 are MNHNS and SASEGT. This CDR3 region has 17 residues. The CDR3 reads CASSDTSLPGQNEKLFF. The CDR3, as DNA: TGTGCCAGCAGTGACACATCACTACCAGGCCAGAATGAAAAACTGTTTTTT.

This clonotype was recorded at least ten times. The chain employs TRBV19 and TRBJ2-3, with 7 bases matching TRBD1. Germline CDR1 and CDR2: LNHDA and SQIVND (reference sequence). The CDR3 is 13 residues long. Germline trimming cut 6 bases from V and 11 bases from J; bases unmatched to any gene: 11. CDR3 coding DNA: TGTGCCAGTAGCCCGGACAGGAGATACGAGCAGTATTTT. Residues: CASSPDRRYEQYF.

This clonotype appeared many times. The junction departs from germline at one end; a sequencing error may be responsible. The J gene is TRBJ1-2, the V gene TRBV14; 7 bases are a match to TRBD1. The CDR3 contains 13 residues. Per germline, CDR1 SGHDN and CDR2 FVKESK. For the CDR3, the DNA is TGTGCCAGCAGCCGTCAGGGGGGCTATGGCTACATCTTC. Encoded protein: CASSRQGGYGYIF.

This clonotype was seen ten or more times. The gene calls are TRBV6-5 and TRBJ2-4; 8 bases are shared with TRBD1. The CDR3 is 20 residues long. Germline CDR1 and CDR2: MNHEY and SVGAGI. V trimming: 5 bases; J trimming: 0 bases; junction bases outside the gene matches: 18. This CDR3 reads CASSTFPPGQVEIAKNIQYF. In nucleotides, the CDR3 is TGTGCCAGCAGTACCTTCCCCCCGGGACAGGTCGAAATAGCCAAAAACATTCAGTACTTC.

Many counts were recorded for this clonotype. The chain carries TRBV7-9 and TRBJ2-7; maybe TRBD1 (6 bases). CDR1 and CDR2 from the germline V gene are SEHNR and FQNEAQ (reference sequence). Trimming cost V 1 base and J 0 bases, with 10 bases left between them. This CDR3 is built from 15 residues. The DNA of the CDR3 is TGTGCCAGCAGCTTAGGGCAGGGGTTCTCCTACGAGCAGTACTTC. Amino acid sequence: CASSLGQGFSYEQYF.